A single sample is the source of the 24 T cell receptor beta chains below, sequenced in a study of cytomegalovirus exposure and HLA in healthy donors. A multiplex PCR was run with 60 Vbeta primers and 13 Jbeta primers. TCRdb's copy holds only in-frame clones and misses some; the assay was immunoSEQ multiplex PCR. This repertoire shows 150,000 to 200,000 clones, approximately 75% found once; its top ten account for about 1.6%. The sample comprised PBMCs. These receptors came from a girl under 18 in good health and CMV-seronegative.

This rearrangement joins TRBV2 to TRBJ1-1; TRBD1 might be the D (6 bases). Germline-derived CDR1 and CDR2 are SNHLY and FYNNEI. This CDR3 is built from 12 residues. V was pared by 10 bases and J by 4 bases, with 13 bases between. The CDR3: CATRRGGTEAFF. The CDR3 nucleotides read TGTGCCACACGGAGAGGGGGCACTGAAGCTTTCTTT.

V gene TRBV4-1 combines with J gene TRBJ1-2; D remains unclear. Germline CDR1 and CDR2: MGHRA and YSYEKL. Trimming stripped 5 bases from V and 6 bases from J, with 22 bases between. CDR3 length: 16 amino acids. The CDR3 nucleotides read TGCGCCAGCAGCGCGCCTACAGAACCTCTAAGCCATGGCTACACCTTC. Its protein is CASSAPTEPLSHGYTF.

This chain connects TRBV15 to TRBJ2-6; D possibly corresponds to TRBD2 (6 bases). Trimming took 5 bases from V and 0 from J, leaving 17 bases between them. CDR3 size: 18 residues. Germline V gene lookup returns CDR1 LNHNV and CDR2 YYDKDF (reference sequence). This CDR3 is CATSPWVGGTSGANVLTF. CDR3 in DNA: TGTGCCACCAGCCCTTGGGTTGGAGGGACCTCTGGGGCCAACGTCCTGACTTTC.

V usage is TRBV5-1 and J usage is TRBJ2-3, with D possibly being TRBD1 (6 bases). Germline lookup yields CDR1 SGHRS and CDR2 YFSETQ. This CDR3 region has 15 residues. Trimming took off 1 base at V and 4 bases at J, with 13 bases between the two ends. CDR3 DNA sequence: TGCGCCAGCAGCTTGCAGGGGTCATCGTCAGATACGCAGTATTTT. Amino acids: CASSLQGSSSDTQYF.

V usage is TRBV7-2 and J usage is TRBJ2-1; TRBD2 matches at 7 bases. With 0 bases clipped from V and 6 bases from J, the junction kept 8 bases outside the gene matches. The CDR3 runs to 16 residues. CDR1 SGHTA and CDR2 FQGNSA come from the germline V gene. Here the CDR3 reads CASSLAPSGWGNEQFF. CDR3 bases: TGTGCCAGCAGCTTAGCCCCTAGCGGCTGGGGCAATGAGCAGTTCTTC.

The rearrangement links TRBV27 to TRBJ1-6, with 8 bases that match TRBD1. The CDR3 has 15 amino acids. Per germline, CDR1 MNHEY and CDR2 SMNVEV (reference sequence). The V and J ends lost 8 bases and 9 bases, in that order; junction bases with no gene match: 12. The CDR3 spells CASGYQGAGSSPLHF. In nucleotides, the CDR3 is TGTGCCAGCGGATATCAGGGGGCTGGGAGTTCACCCCTCCACTTT.

V is TRBV11-2 and J is TRBJ2-7; maybe TRBD1 (5 bases). The CDR3 has 15 amino acids. CDR1 SGHAT and CDR2 FQNNGV come from the germline V gene. V gave up 0 bases and J gave up 4 bases, with 13 bases separating them. As DNA, the CDR3 is TGTGCCAGCAGCTTAGATGGGGCTGTCGGGTACGAGCAGTACTTC. Translating it yields CASSLDGAVGYEQYF.

The V gene is TRBV5-6, the J gene TRBJ1-2, with D uncertain. Trimming shortened V by 1 base and J by 6 bases, and 13 bases separated the two germline ends. CDR1 and CDR2 from the germline V gene are SGHDT and YYEEEE. The CDR3 consists of 14 residues. CDR3 in DNA: TGTGCCAGCAGCTTGCCGAACAACCCCCATGGCTACACCTTC. It codes for CASSLPNNPHGYTF.

The chain joins TRBV7-6 to TRBJ2-1; 11 positions agree with TRBD1. With 1 base clipped from V and 2 bases from J, the junction kept 10 bases outside the gene matches. The CDR3 is 19 amino acids. In germline, CDR1 is SGHVS, CDR2 FNYEAQ. CDR3 DNA sequence: TGTGCCAGCAGCTTAGGCCCTGGGACAGGGGGATCAACCTACAATGAGCAGTTCTTC. Translating gives CASSLGPGTGGSTYNEQFF.

This rearrangement joins TRBV25-1 to TRBJ1-2; 7 positions match TRBD1. Per the germline V gene, CDR1 is MGHDK and CDR2 is SYGVNS. The CDR3 consists of 14 residues. V was pared by 2 bases and J by 4 bases, with 4 bases of the junction left unmatched. The CDR3 DNA is TGTGCCAGCAGTGAAGTGGGACAGCTCTATGGCTACACCTTC. This translates into CASSEVGQLYGYTF.

The V gene is TRBV9, the J gene TRBJ2-1; D might be TRBD1 (5 bases). The V gene lost 4 bases and the J gene lost 10 bases, with 12 bases spanning the gap. Germline V gene sequence: CDR1 SGDLS, CDR2 YYNGEE. This CDR3 is built from 12 residues. The CDR3, as DNA: TGTGCCAGCAGCCTGAGTCGACAGGAGCAGTTCTTC. It specifies CASSLSRQEQFF.

The chain has TRBV10-3 and TRBJ2-7; 12 bases are shared with TRBD2. Trimming cost V 2 bases and J 2 bases; bases outside gene matches: 4. Germline CDR1 is ENHRY and CDR2 is SYGVKD. CDR3 size: 16 residues. Here the CDR3 reads CAISETSGGLPYEQYF. Written as DNA, the CDR3 is TGTGCCATCAGTGAGACTAGCGGGGGGCTACCCTACGAGCAGTACTTC.

CDR3 protein: CASTLSRGGPTEAFF. The CDR3 DNA sequence: TGTGCCAGCACCTTATCCCGGGGGGGGCCCACTGAAGCTTTCTTT. The V gene is TRBV28, the J gene TRBJ1-1, with a tentative D call TRBD1 (6 bases). V was trimmed by 7 bases and J by 4 bases, leaving 19 bases between them. This CDR3 spans 15 amino acids. The germline gives CDR1 MDHEN, CDR2 SYDVKM.

The chain joins TRBV11-1 to TRBJ2-1, with 7 nucleotides matching TRBD1. The CDR3 runs 16 residues. J was trimmed by 6 bases and V by 6 bases; bases with no gene match: 14. Germline lookup yields CDR1 SGHAT and CDR2 FQDESV (reference sequence). The chain's CDR3 is CASRSTGLRDLNEQFF. The DNA for the CDR3 is TGTGCCAGCAGATCGACAGGGCTCCGGGACCTCAATGAGCAGTTCTTC.

This clone was detected a few times. This rearrangement joins TRBV6-1 to TRBJ1-5; the match to TRBD1 covers 7 bases. The CDR3 is made up of 16 amino acids. After removal of 2 bases from V and 2 bases from J, the junction contained 6 bases not matched to a gene. Germline CDR1 and CDR2: MNHNS and SASEGT. CDR3: CASSENPGQGNQPQHF. The CDR3 region has the DNA TGTGCCAGCAGTGAAAACCCTGGACAGGGCAATCAGCCCCAGCATTTT.

This clone was counted between two and nine times. The chain has TRBV9 and TRBJ1-2; D is undetermined. Trimming took off 3 bases at V and 8 bases at J, with 8 bases between the two ends. This CDR3 has 11 amino acids. Germline V lookup: CDR1 SGDLS, CDR2 YYNGEE. CDR3 bases: TGTGCCAGCAGCGCCCTTCGGGGCTACACCTTC. As protein: CASSALRGYTF.

This clone was detected only once. This chain joins TRBV9 and TRBJ1-4; 12 bases map to TRBD1. The CDR3 length is 18 residues. Germline values: CDR1 SGDLS, CDR2 YYNGEE. The J segment lost 3 bases and the V segment lost 3 bases, leaving 9 bases of the junction unmatched. CDR3 sequence: CASSGNQGTGGSNEKLFF. The CDR3 nucleotides read TGTGCCAGCAGCGGTAACCAAGGGACAGGGGGCTCTAATGAAAAACTGTTTTTT.

This clone has just one count. This sequence joins TRBV7-2 and TRBJ2-3, with 11 bases identical to TRBD2. The CDR3 loop spans 13 amino acids. The ends lost 5 bases at V and 9 bases at J; junction bases unmatched: 4. CDR1 SGHTA and CDR2 FQGNSA come from the germline V gene. Written as DNA, the CDR3 is TGTGCCAGCAGCCCCCGACTAGCGGGGACGCAGTATTTT. Translated: CASSPRLAGTQYF.

V gene TRBV7-8 combines with J gene TRBJ2-3; tentatively, D is TRBD1 (6 bases). Trimming removed 5 bases from V and 5 bases from J, with 17 bases in between. The CDR3 contains 15 residues. In germline, CDR1 is SGHVS, CDR2 FQNEAQ. The CDR3 DNA follows: TGTGCCAGCAGCACACGACAGGTGGGGGAAGATACGCAGTATTTT. Amino acid sequence: CASSTRQVGEDTQYF.

In DNA form, the CDR3 reads TGTGCCAGCAGTTACTCGTACAGCTACGAGCAGTACTTC. This codes for CASSYSYSYEQYF. This chain uses TRBV6-6 with TRBJ2-7; no firm D call. The length of the CDR3 is 13 residues. Trimming removed 0 bases from V and 3 bases from J, with 6 bases in between. The V gene's germline CDR1 is MNHNY and CDR2 SVGAGI (reference sequence).

J is TRBJ1-6 and V is TRBV19, with 7 bases matching TRBD1. The CDR3 has 18 amino acids. V lost 6 bases and J lost 1; bases outside the gene matches: 12. The germline gives CDR1 LNHDA, CDR2 SQIVND (reference sequence). CDR3 nucleotide sequence: TGTGCCAGTAGCACCCCAGCTCGACAGGGATCCTATAATTCACCCCTCCACTTT. Residues: CASSTPARQGSYNSPLHF.

This clone was detected only a few times. The chain joins TRBV5-1 to TRBJ1-5; no firm D call. The CDR3 runs to 15 residues. The germline V and J ends were trimmed by 2 bases and 0 bases, with 9 bases remaining between them. Germline V lookup: CDR1 SGHRS, CDR2 YFSETQ. CDR3 coding DNA: TGCGCCAGCAGCTTCGGAGAGTATAGCAATCAGCCCCAGCATTTT. It translates to CASSFGEYSNQPQHF.

The chain couples TRBV5-4 to TRBJ2-7; D gene ambiguous. CDR1 is SGHNT and CDR2 is YYREEE in the germline V gene (reference sequence). Between the trimmed V and J ends, which lost 0 bases and 4 bases, there was a span of 11 bases. The CDR3 loop spans 14 amino acids. The CDR3 here is CASSLGTQRYEQYF. CDR3 in DNA: TGTGCCAGCAGCTTGGGTACCCAGAGGTACGAGCAGTACTTC.

The chain joins TRBV6-1 to TRBJ2-2; TRBD2 matches 9 bases. After removal of 2 bases from V and 4 bases from J, the junction contained 2 bases not matched to a gene. Germline CDR1 reads MNHNS; CDR2 reads SASEGT. This CDR3 has 15 residues. In DNA, the CDR3 is TGTGCCAGCAGTGAACTAGCGGGGTCCACCGGGGAGCTGTTTTTT. Translating it yields CASSELAGSTGELFF.